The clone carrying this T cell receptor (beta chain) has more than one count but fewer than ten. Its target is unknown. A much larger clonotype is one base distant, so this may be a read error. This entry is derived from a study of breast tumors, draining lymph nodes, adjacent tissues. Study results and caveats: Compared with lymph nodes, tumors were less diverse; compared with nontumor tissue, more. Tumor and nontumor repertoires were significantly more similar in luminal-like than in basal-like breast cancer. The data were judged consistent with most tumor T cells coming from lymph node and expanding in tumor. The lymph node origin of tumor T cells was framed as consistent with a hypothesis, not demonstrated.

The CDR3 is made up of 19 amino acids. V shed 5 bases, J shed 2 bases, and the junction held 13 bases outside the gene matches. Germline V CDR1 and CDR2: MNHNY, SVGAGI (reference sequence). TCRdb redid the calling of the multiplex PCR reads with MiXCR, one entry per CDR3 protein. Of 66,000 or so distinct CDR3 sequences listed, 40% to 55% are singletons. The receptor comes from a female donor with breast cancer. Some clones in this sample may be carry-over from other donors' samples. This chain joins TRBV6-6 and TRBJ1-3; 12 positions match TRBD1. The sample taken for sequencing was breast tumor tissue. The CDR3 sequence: CASSHPRDRGLVAGNTIYF. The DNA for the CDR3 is TGTGCCAGCAGTCATCCGAGGGACAGGGGGCTTGTTGCTGGAAACACCATATATTTT.